The 30 T cell receptor beta chains below were found in one sample sequenced in a study of blood T cell repertoires in COVID-19. The data were produced by immunoSEQ multiplex PCR, yet TCRdb's version contains in-frame clones alone and is incomplete. The data show approximately 260,000 clones, around 90% seen once. The sample was peripheral blood. These receptors all stem from a man in his 60s who had recovered from COVID-19.

The table lists this clone with many counts. The genes are TRBV3-1 (or the pseudogene TRBV3-2) and TRBJ1-2, with D unclear. V lost 4 bases and J 3 bases, leaving 15 bases between the germline ends. The CDR3 loop spans 15 amino acids. Germline values: CDR1 LGHDT, CDR2 YNNKEL (reference sequence). In DNA form, the CDR3 reads TGTGCCAGCAGCCCCCGTTTGGGGAGTGACTATGGCTACACCTTC. Protein: CASSPRLGSDYGYTF.

The gene calls are TRBV28 and TRBJ2-7, with 12 bases lining up with TRBD2. V was pared by 6 bases and J by 4 bases, with 22 bases of the junction left unmatched. There are 20 residues in the CDR3. From germline, CDR1 is MDHEN and CDR2 SYDVKM. CDR3 coding DNA: TGTGCCAGCAGCCGAACGAACTATGGACTAGCGGGGCGGGCGCTTTACGAGCAGTACGTC. Translation gives CASSRTNYGLAGRALYEQYV.

The V call is TRBV30, the J call TRBJ2-1; maybe TRBD2 (5 bases). From germline, CDR1 is GTSNPN and CDR2 SVGIG (reference sequence). V lost 0 bases and J 9 bases, leaving 27 bases between the germline ends. The CDR3 is 18 amino acids. The CDR3 here is CAWSVLGWETSELREQFF. Here the CDR3 DNA reads TGTGCCTGGAGTGTACTGGGGTGGGAGACATCGGAACTTCGTGAGCAGTTCTTC.

This chain joins TRBV19 and TRBJ2-3, with 9 bases aligning to TRBD1. CDR3 size: 16 residues. Germline V gene sequence: CDR1 LNHDA, CDR2 SQIVND (reference sequence). V was clipped by 9 bases and J by 2 bases; unmatched bases: 12. The CDR3 DNA reads as TGTGCCAGCGCCCGTCCGACAGGGGGGATCACAGATACGCAGTATTTT. As protein: CASARPTGGITDTQYF.

V usage is TRBV30 and J usage is TRBJ1-1; TRBD1 might be the D (5 bases). Between the trimmed V and J ends, which lost 3 bases and 4 bases, there was a span of 12 bases. The CDR3 has 13 residues. CDR1 and CDR2 from the germline V gene are GTSNPN and SVGIG (reference sequence). CDR3: CAWRTRGGTEAFF. CDR3 in DNA: TGTGCCTGGAGGACCCGGGGGGGCACTGAAGCTTTCTTT.

This clone was counted only a few times. This chain joins TRBV19 and TRBJ1-1; D remains unclear. Trimming removed 10 bases at V and 7 bases at J, with 10 bases between. This CDR3 has 10 residues. Germline CDR1 is LNHDA and CDR2 is SQIVND (reference sequence). CDR3 amino acids: CATGGVEAFF. CDR3 coding DNA: TGTGCCACCGGAGGTGTTGAAGCTTTCTTT.

This chain uses TRBV6-5 with TRBJ1-2, with 7 nucleotides matching TRBD1. V dropped 3 bases and J dropped 0; count of bases not matched to a gene: 7. This CDR3 has 16 amino acids. Germline lookup yields CDR1 MNHEY and CDR2 SVGAGI. CDR3 residues: CASSYGGDRANYGYTF. Here the CDR3 DNA reads TGTGCCAGCAGTTATGGTGGGGACAGAGCTAACTATGGCTACACCTTC.

V and J are TRBV11-3 and TRBJ2-5; possibly TRBD2 for D (7 bases). Germline V lookup: CDR1 SGHNT, CDR2 YENEEA. Trimming removed 3 bases from V and 4 bases from J, with 15 bases in between. The CDR3 length is 15 residues. In DNA form, the CDR3 reads TGTGCCAGCAGCTTCGGGGGGCACGCGTTAGAGACCCAGTACTTC. This codes for CASSFGGHALETQYF.

The J gene is TRBJ2-2, the V gene TRBV6-2 or TRBV6-3, with 12 bases identical to TRBD2. This CDR3 comprises 20 residues. J gave up 5 bases and V 0 bases, and 13 bases lay outside the gene matches. In germline, CDR1 is MNHEY, CDR2 SVGEGT. CDR3 coding DNA: TGTGCCAGCAGTTACTCGTCTGATTTCACTAGCGGGGGGTTGACCGGGGAGCTGTTTTTT. Translated: CASSYSSDFTSGGLTGELFF.

The CDR3 DNA reads TGTGCCAGCACCTCATGCTGCCACATGGACAGGAAGCGGGAGCTGTTTTTT. Its protein is CASTSCCHMDRKRELFF. The J gene is TRBJ2-2, the V gene TRBV7-4; 7 nucleotides line up with TRBD1. Germline V gene lookup returns CDR1 SGHVT and CDR2 SQSDAQ. This CDR3 is 17 amino acids long. V lost 7 bases and J lost 9; bases outside the gene matches: 20.

This clone appeared a single time. The chain employs TRBV3-1 (or the pseudogene TRBV3-2) and TRBJ1-5; 8 nucleotides agree with TRBD1. The CDR3 covers 16 residues. With V trimmed by 2 bases and J by 6 bases, 9 bases remained unmatched. Germline V gene data show CDR1 as LGHDT and CDR2 as YNNKEL (reference sequence). CDR3 nucleotide sequence: TGTGCCAGCAGCCAATTCGGACAGGGTTTCCGTCAGCCCCAGCATTTT. It encodes CASSQFGQGFRQPQHF.

The rearrangement joins TRBV6-1 to TRBJ1-5, with a possible D match to TRBD1 (6 bases). Per germline, CDR1 MNHNS and CDR2 SASEGT. The CDR3 consists of 16 residues. The ends were cut back, 2 bases at V and 0 bases at J, with 11 bases in the middle. CDR3: CASSEQGGGSNQPQHF. The CDR3 DNA follows: TGTGCCAGCAGTGAACAGGGAGGGGGTAGCAATCAGCCCCAGCATTTT.

V and J are TRBV5-8 and TRBJ1-2; D might be TRBD1 (5 bases). V gave up 2 bases and J gave up 4 bases, with 12 bases separating them. Per the germline V gene, CDR1 is SGHTS and CDR2 is YDEGEE. There are 14 residues in the CDR3. DNA of the CDR3: TGTGCCAGCAGCTTTCCAGGCGGGGCCTATGGCTACACCTTC. Its translation: CASSFPGGAYGYTF.

The chain uses TRBV9 and TRBJ2-2; 7 bases align to TRBD2. V lost 0 bases and J lost 2; bases outside the gene matches: 1. This CDR3 comprises 15 residues. The germline V gene has CDR1 SGDLS and CDR2 YYNGEE. CDR3 residues: CASSVAGGNTGELFF. The CDR3 DNA reads as TGTGCCAGCAGCGTAGCGGGGGGAAACACCGGGGAGCTGTTTTTT. The complete variable domain, with remaining parts taken from reference TRBV9 and TRBJ2-2, reads DSGVTQTPKHLITATGQRVTLRCSPRSGDLSVYWYQQSLDQGLQFLIQYYNGEERAKGNILERFSAQQFPDLHSELNLSSLELGDSALYFCASSVAGGNTGELFFGEGSRLTVL.

J is TRBJ2-2 and V is TRBV7-7, with 12 bases matching TRBD2. After removal of 5 bases from V and 6 bases from J, the junction contained 4 bases not matched to a gene. The germline V gene has CDR1 SSHAT and CDR2 FNYEAQ (reference sequence). The CDR3 is 15 residues long. CDR3 region: CASSTLAGGPGELFF. DNA for the CDR3: TGTGCCAGCAGCACCCTAGCGGGGGGGCCCGGGGAGCTGTTTTTT.

The CDR3 spells CASSASQFGGNTGELFF. CDR3 DNA sequence: TGTGCCAGCAGTGCTTCCCAATTCGGGGGGAACACCGGGGAGCTGTTTTTT. The genes are TRBV6-1 and TRBJ2-2; TRBD2 is a possible D gene (6 bases). This CDR3 comprises 17 residues. The V and J ends lost 4 bases and 1 base respectively, with 16 bases between them. Germline V gives CDR1 MNHNS, CDR2 SASEGT.

Regarding this clone: The same CDR3 also results from other DNA sequences found in this sample. The chain has TRBV18 and TRBJ1-1; D gene ambiguous. Per germline, CDR1 KGHSH and CDR2 LQKENI. This CDR3 is 12 amino acids long. Deletions cut 3 bases from V and 0 bases from J, with 2 bases between. The CDR3 DNA reads TGTGCCAGCTCACCTATGAACACTGAAGCTTTCTTT. It encodes CASSPMNTEAFF.

A word on this clone: Different DNA sequences within this sample yield the same CDR3. The chain employs TRBV19 and TRBJ2-7, with D uncertain. Germline assignment: CDR1 LNHDA and CDR2 SQIVND (reference sequence). V was trimmed by 5 bases and J by 1 base, leaving 3 bases between them. This CDR3 has 11 residues. The CDR3 loop is CASSSSYEQYF. The DNA for the CDR3 is TGTGCCAGTAGTTCGTCCTACGAGCAGTACTTC.

The chain is built from TRBV12-5 and TRBJ2-3; D is unresolved. CDR1 and CDR2 (germline): LGHNT, FRNRAP. V lost 4 bases and J lost 6, with 8 bases in between. The CDR3 extends over 12 amino acids. CDR3 DNA: TGTGCTAGTGGTTCCTCCTCGGATACGCAGTATTTT. Translated: CASGSSSDTQYF.

The chain has TRBV19 and TRBJ1-1; D is uncertain. Looked up from germline, CDR1 is LNHDA and CDR2 is SQIVND (reference sequence). Trimming took 8 bases from V and 6 from J, leaving 10 bases between them. The CDR3 runs 11 residues. The CDR3 nucleotides read TGTGCCAGTTCAGTCTTCTCTGAAGCTTTCTTT. Encoded protein: CASSVFSEAFF.

The chain links TRBV9 to TRBJ2-2, with TRBD1 matching over 10 bases. V lost 6 bases and J lost 8; bases outside the gene matches: 10. The CDR3 contains 15 residues. Germline CDR1 is SGDLS and CDR2 is YYNGEE. The CDR3 loop reads CASTRDRGSEGELFF. The DNA for the CDR3 is TGTGCCAGCACCCGGGACAGGGGCTCTGAAGGGGAGCTGTTTTTT.

The V and J genes are TRBV27 and TRBJ1-1; tentatively, D is TRBD1 (5 bases). The CDR3 consists of 11 residues. V dropped 6 bases and J dropped 7 bases, with 9 bases sitting between them. Germline CDR1 is MNHEY and CDR2 is SMNVEV (reference sequence). The chain's CDR3 is CASRGPGEAFF. The CDR3 nucleotides read TGTGCCAGCAGGGGGCCGGGTGAAGCTTTCTTT.

This chain connects TRBV12-3 or TRBV12-4 to TRBJ1-5; the D gene is possibly TRBD1 (6 bases). This CDR3 comprises 13 residues. V was trimmed by 5 bases and J by 6 bases, leaving 11 bases between them. The DNA of the CDR3 is TGTGCCAGCAGTGAGGGAGGGGGTCAGCCCCAGCATTTT. This codes for CASSEGGGQPQHF.

This clone appeared a few times. This rearrangement joins TRBV5-1 to TRBJ1-5; the D gene is possibly TRBD1 (6 bases). The CDR3 consists of 15 residues. The germline CDR1 and CDR2 sequences are SGHRS and YFSETQ. V was cut by 0 bases and J by 4 bases, with 11 bases left in between. The CDR3 region is CASSLGVQGNQPQHF. The CDR3 DNA follows: TGCGCCAGCAGCTTGGGAGTCCAGGGGAATCAGCCCCAGCATTTT.

The DNA of the CDR3 is TGTGCCAGTAGTACCAACGGGGTCACAACTAATGAAAAACTGTTTTTT. Amino acids: CASSTNGVTTNEKLFF. The chain joins TRBV19 to TRBJ1-4; D is uncertain. CDR1 and CDR2 from the germline V gene are LNHDA and SQIVND (reference sequence). Trimming left V 4 bases short and J 0 bases short, with 12 bases between. This CDR3 region has 16 residues.

The J gene is TRBJ2-7, the V gene TRBV7-2; TRBD2 is a possible D gene (5 bases). This CDR3 is 13 amino acids long. Deletions cut 5 bases from V and 6 bases from J, with 14 bases between. CDR1 is SGHTA, CDR2 FQGNSA, per germline. The chain's CDR3 is CASSLQPGGEQYV. The CDR3 region has the DNA TGTGCCAGCAGCCTTCAGCCCGGAGGCGAGCAGTACGTC.

The chain combines TRBV5-4 with TRBJ2-1; 9 bases fit TRBD1. Germline V gene sequence: CDR1 SGHNT, CDR2 YYREEE (reference sequence). Unmatched junction bases numbered 4, after V lost 4 bases and J lost 8 bases. The CDR3 consists of 13 residues. As DNA, the CDR3 is TGTGCCAGCAGCCGACAGGGGGGAGATGAGCAGTTCTTC. This codes for CASSRQGGDEQFF.

The rearrangement uses TRBV10-1 and TRBJ1-1, with TRBD1 matching over 7 bases. The germline V gene has CDR1 WNHNN and CDR2 SYGVQD (reference sequence). The CDR3 is 16 amino acids. Unmatched junction bases numbered 8, after V lost 3 bases and J lost 1 base. CDR3 protein: CASSDSQGVWNTEAFF. CDR3 sequence (DNA): TGCGCCAGCAGTGATTCCCAGGGGGTGTGGAACACTGAAGCTTTCTTT.

The chain has TRBV5-4 and TRBJ1-3; TRBD1 matches at 7 bases. The CDR3 contains 16 residues. Trimming at V came to 0 bases and at J to 2 bases, leaving 5 bases not matched to a gene. Per the germline V gene, CDR1 is SGHNT and CDR2 is YYREEE (reference sequence). The CDR3 region has the DNA TGTGCCAGCAGCTTGGCCCACGGGACAGCTGGAAACACCATATATTTT. Its translation is CASSLAHGTAGNTIYF.

The CDR3 reads CASSLPGQKYEQYV. The CDR3, as DNA: TGTGCCAGCAGCTTACCGGGACAGAAATACGAGCAGTACGTC. The chain joins TRBV5-5 to TRBJ2-7; 7 bases are shared with TRBD1. Losses at the gene ends were 2 bases for V and 4 bases for J; bases not matched to a gene: 6. The CDR3 runs 14 residues. Germline V CDR1 and CDR2: SGHKS, YYEKEE (reference sequence).